A single sample gave rise to the 9 T cell receptor beta chains below, sequenced in a study of T cell responses to AZD1222 COVID-19 vaccine. Profiled with immunoSEQ multiplex PCR; TCRdb holds only in-frame clones, not every one. The sample lists some 120,000 clones; about 91% were seen once. The material sequenced was peripheral blood, taken on day 0 of AZD1222 vaccination. The receptor source for this set is an adult in good health.

This chain uses TRBV19 with TRBJ2-7, with 13 bases aligning to TRBD2. The CDR3 is made up of 15 amino acids. The trim removed 6 bases at V and 2 bases at J, leaving 4 bases unmatched. The germline V gene has CDR1 LNHDA and CDR2 SQIVND (reference sequence). CDR3 nucleotides: TGTGCCAGTAGCGGGACTAGCGGGGCTCCCTACGAGCAGTACTTC. It codes for CASSGTSGAPYEQYF.

The CDR3 sequence is CASSEGFNYGYTF. In nucleotides, the CDR3 is TGCGCCAGCAGTGAGGGTTTTAACTATGGCTACACCTTC. The V and J genes are TRBV5-1 and TRBJ1-2, with D unresolved. Germline lookup yields CDR1 SGHRS and CDR2 YFSETQ. The CDR3 contains 13 residues. V lost 5 bases to trimming and J lost 1 base, with 9 bases between them.

The gene calls are TRBV6-6 and TRBJ2-7, with D perhaps matching TRBD2 (6 bases). The CDR3 is made up of 16 amino acids. Germline V CDR1 and CDR2: MNHNY, SVGAGI (reference sequence). The germline V and J ends were trimmed by 6 bases and 4 bases, with 22 bases remaining between them. Written as DNA, the CDR3 is TGTGCCAGCAGCGACACAGGAGGGCCAAGCCCTTACGAGCAGTACTTC. It yields the protein CASSDTGGPSPYEQYF.

V and J are TRBV4-1 and TRBJ1-5; D may be TRBD1 (6 bases). Per the germline V gene, CDR1 is MGHRA and CDR2 is YSYEKL. CDR3 size: 15 residues. V was pared by 4 bases and J by 0 bases, with 10 bases between. The CDR3 DNA is TGCGCCAGCAGCCCGACAGGCCCTAGCAATCAGCCCCAGCATTTT. Amino acids: CASSPTGPSNQPQHF.

The CDR3 DNA reads as TGCGCCAGCAGCCAAGTATTTCGTCTCCCCAAGAATTCACCCCTCCACTTT. It codes for CASSQVFRLPKNSPLHF. The chain combines TRBV4-1 with TRBJ1-6; the D is unclear. This CDR3 is 17 amino acids long. Germline loops: CDR1 MGHRA, CDR2 YSYEKL. The V gene lost 1 base and the J gene lost 7 bases, with 17 bases spanning the gap.

The V gene is TRBV5-6, the J gene TRBJ1-1, with D hard to call. The CDR3 is made up of 11 amino acids. V lost 1 base, J lost 7 bases, and 5 bases lay in between. CDR1 and CDR2 (germline): SGHDT, YYEEEE. The CDR3 coding sequence is TGTGCCAGCAGCTTGCGCTTTGAAGCTTTCTTT. It is translated as CASSLRFEAFF.

On this clone: Additional DNA sequences in this sample encode the identical CDR3. The chain couples TRBV27 to TRBJ2-2; D is ambiguous. Germline V gene data show CDR1 as MNHEY and CDR2 as SMNVEV (reference sequence). This CDR3 is 12 amino acids long. Trimming removed 3 bases at V and 5 bases at J, with 4 bases between. For the CDR3, the DNA is TGTGCCAGCAGTTTGTGGACCGGGGAGCTGTTTTTT. Amino acids: CASSLWTGELFF.

In DNA form, the CDR3 reads TGCGCCAGCAGCTTGGGTCGCAGGGCGGATACGCAGTATTTT. It specifies CASSLGRRADTQYF. The V and J genes are TRBV5-1 and TRBJ2-3; tentatively, D is TRBD1 (5 bases). The germline V and J ends were trimmed by 0 bases and 6 bases, with 11 bases remaining between them. The CDR3 extends over 14 amino acids. Germline CDR1 SGHRS, CDR2 YFSETQ. Full variable domain (remainder filled in from reference TRBV5-1 and TRBJ2-3): KAGVTQTPRYLIKTRGQQVTLSCSPISGHRSVSWYQQTPGQGLQFLFEYFSETQRNKGNFPGRFSGRQFSNSRSEMNVSTLELGDSALYLCASSLGRRADTQYFGPGTRLTVL.

V usage is TRBV11-1 and J usage is TRBJ1-2; no clear D gene. V lost 5 bases to trimming and J lost 8 bases, with 21 bases between them. Germline loops: CDR1 SGHAT, CDR2 FQDESV (reference sequence). The CDR3 contains 15 residues. The CDR3 nucleotides read TGTGCCAGCAGCCCTGCAAAGACTGGCATAGGAGGCTACACCTTC. Translation gives CASSPAKTGIGGYTF. Full variable domain (outside the CDR3, taken from reference TRBV11-1 and TRBJ1-2): EAEVAQSPRYKITEKSQAVAFWCDPISGHATLYWYRQILGQGPELLVQFQDESVVDDSQLPKDRFSAERLKGVDSTLKIQPAELGDSAMYLCASSPAKTGIGGYTFGSGTRLTVV.